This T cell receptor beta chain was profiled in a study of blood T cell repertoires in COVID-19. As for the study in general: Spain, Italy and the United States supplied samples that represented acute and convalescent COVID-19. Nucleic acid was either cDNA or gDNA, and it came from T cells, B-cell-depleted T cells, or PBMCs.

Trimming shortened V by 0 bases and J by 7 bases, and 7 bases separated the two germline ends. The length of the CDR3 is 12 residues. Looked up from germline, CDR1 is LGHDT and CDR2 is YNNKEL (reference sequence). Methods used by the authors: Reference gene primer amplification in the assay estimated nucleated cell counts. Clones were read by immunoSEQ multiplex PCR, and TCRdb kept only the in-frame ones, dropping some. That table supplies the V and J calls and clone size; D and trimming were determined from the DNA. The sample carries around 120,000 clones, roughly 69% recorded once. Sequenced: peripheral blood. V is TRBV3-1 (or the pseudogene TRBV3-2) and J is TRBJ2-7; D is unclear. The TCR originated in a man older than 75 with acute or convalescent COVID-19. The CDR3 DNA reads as TGTGCCAGCAGCCAAGATCTAAAAGAGCAGTACTTC. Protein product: CASSQDLKEQYF.